Shown below are 17 T cell receptor beta chains from a single sample sequenced in a study of OX40 agonist ivuxolimab in advanced cancers. TCRdb's copy holds only in-frame clones and misses some; the assay was immunoSEQ multiplex PCR. The table records some 85,000 clones, about 88% of them present only once. This sample comprised CD4+ or CD8+ T cells sorted from blood, obtained in a trial of the OX40 agonist ivuxolimab. The source of these receptors is an adult with an advanced solid tumor such as melanoma, head and neck, liver or kidney cancer.

This clone has more than one count but fewer than ten. This same CDR3 is encoded by further DNA sequences in the sample. This chain uses TRBV7-2 with TRBJ2-7; D gene unclear. Germline V gene data show CDR1 as SGHTA and CDR2 as FQGNSA. The length of the CDR3 is 13 residues. Trimming removed 3 bases at V and 3 bases at J, with 9 bases between. In DNA, the CDR3 is TGTGCCAGCAGCTTGCTGACTGACTACGAGCAGTACTTC. Its protein product is CASSLLTDYEQYF. The variable domain in full, completed from reference TRBV7-2 and TRBJ2-7, reads GAGVSQSPSNKVTEKGKDVELRCDPISGHTALYWYRQSLGQGLEFLIYFQGNSAPDKSGLPSDRFSAERTGGSVSTLTIQRTQQEDSAVYLCASSLLTDYEQYFGPGTRLTVT.

The J gene is TRBJ2-1, the V gene TRBV5-8; TRBD2 agrees at 10 bases. This CDR3 contains 13 residues. The germline CDR1 and CDR2 sequences are SGHTS and YDEGEE. The V and J ends lost 4 bases and 10 bases, in that order; junction bases with no gene match: 5. CDR3 amino acids: CASSERGGLEQFF. In DNA form, the CDR3 reads TGTGCCAGCAGCGAGCGGGGGGGATTGGAGCAGTTCTTC.

CDR3 coding DNA: TGTGCCAGCAGCTCCCGACAGGGGGCGGCCTACGAGCAGTACTTC. Its protein is CASSSRQGAAYEQYF. This chain joins TRBV5-6 and TRBJ2-7; 10 nucleotides align to TRBD1. Germline CDR1 is SGHDT and CDR2 is YYEEEE. V was pared by 3 bases and J by 2 bases, with 5 bases of the junction left unmatched. The CDR3 covers 15 residues.

This CDR3 reads CASSTDSQSSYNEQFF. CDR3 coding DNA: TGTGCCAGCAGCACGGACTCCCAGAGCTCCTACAATGAGCAGTTCTTC. The chain couples TRBV7-3 to TRBJ2-1, with D perhaps matching TRBD2 (5 bases). Per the germline V gene, CDR1 is SGHTA and CDR2 is FQGTGA. V was clipped by 5 bases and J by 0 bases, with 14 bases between them. This CDR3 comprises 16 residues.

The chain employs TRBV28 and TRBJ1-6; 10 nucleotides agree with TRBD1. Losses at the gene ends were 10 bases for V and 4 bases for J; bases not matched to a gene: 7. Germline loops: CDR1 MDHEN, CDR2 SYDVKM. CDR3 length equals 15 residues. The CDR3 DNA follows: TGTGCCACTGGGGGACAGGGGACTTATAATTCACCCCTCCACTTT. This codes for CATGGQGTYNSPLHF.

CDR3 sequence reads: CASSQVHMVDSLSGNTIYF. Here the CDR3 DNA reads TGCGCCAGCAGCCAAGTTCACATGGTAGACAGTCTCTCTGGAAACACCATATATTTT. The V and J genes are TRBV4-1 and TRBJ1-3; a possible D gene is TRBD1 (5 bases). This CDR3 is 19 amino acids long. V was pared by 1 base and J by 0 bases, with 19 bases between. From germline, CDR1 is MGHRA and CDR2 YSYEKL.

This chain uses TRBV5-6 with TRBJ2-7; D gene uncertain. V was cut by 0 bases and J by 7 bases, with 5 bases left in between. The CDR3 is 11 amino acids. Germline-derived CDR1 and CDR2 are SGHDT and YYEEEE. The CDR3 coding sequence is TGTGCCAGCAGCTTGGAACGGGAGCAGTACTTC. Amino acids: CASSLEREQYF. The entire variable domain, with the rest obtained from reference TRBV5-6 and TRBJ2-7, is as follows: DAGVTQSPTHLIKTRGQQVTLRCSPKSGHDTVSWYQQALGQGPQFIFQYYEEEERQRGNFPDRFSGHQFPNYSSELNVNALLLGDSALYLCASSLEREQYFGPGTRLTVT.

This chain joins TRBV5-1 and TRBJ2-5; D is uncertain. Looked up from germline, CDR1 is SGHRS and CDR2 is YFSETQ. CDR3 length: 14 residues. V shed 0 bases and J shed 2 bases, with 8 bases lying between them. Here the CDR3 reads CASSLVRAQETQYF. The CDR3 nucleotides are TGCGCCAGCAGCTTGGTTAGGGCGCAAGAGACCCAGTACTTC.

CDR3 DNA sequence: TGTGCCAGTAGTTTCGTTCGACAGGGCGTCTACACCTTC. Its protein is CASSFVRQGVYTF. The chain joins TRBV19 to TRBJ1-2; 7 bases are a match to TRBD1. Germline V gene sequence: CDR1 LNHDA, CDR2 SQIVND (reference sequence). Trimming at V came to 5 bases and at J to 10 bases, leaving 10 bases not matched to a gene. This CDR3 contains 13 residues.

This clone was seen a single time. This chain uses TRBV25-1 with TRBJ2-7; D uncertain. The V end lost 4 bases, the J end lost 3 bases, and 10 bases lay between the germline ends. CDR1 MGHDK and CDR2 SYGVNS come from the germline V gene. The CDR3 totals 13 residues. The CDR3 region is CASSATGRYEQYF. DNA for the CDR3: TGTGCCAGCAGTGCCACTGGCCGCTACGAGCAGTACTTC.

V and J are TRBV9 and TRBJ2-7; 7 bases match TRBD2. The V gene end was trimmed by 2 bases and the J gene end by 2 bases; junction bases not matched to a gene: 4. The CDR3 contains 14 residues. Per germline, CDR1 SGDLS and CDR2 YYNGEE. The CDR3 DNA follows: TGTGCCAGCAGCGTGGAAGCGGGGACCTACGAGCAGTACTTC. Its protein is CASSVEAGTYEQYF. Full variable domain (remainder filled in from reference TRBV9 and TRBJ2-7): DSGVTQTPKHLITATGQRVTLRCSPRSGDLSVYWYQQSLDQGLQFLIQYYNGEERAKGNILERFSAQQFPDLHSELNLSSLELGDSALYFCASSVEAGTYEQYFGPGTRLTVT.

The genes are TRBV14 and TRBJ2-5; D remains ambiguous. Deletions cut 5 bases from V and 4 bases from J, with 20 bases between. The germline CDR1 and CDR2 sequences are SGHDN and FVKESK. The CDR3 covers 16 residues. The CDR3 region is CASSALTRTGAETQYF. Written as DNA, the CDR3 is TGTGCCAGCAGCGCCTTGACTCGGACCGGAGCAGAGACCCAGTACTTC.

This clone was recorded only once. The J gene is TRBJ2-5, the V gene TRBV18; D unresolved. The CDR3 runs 13 residues. V lost 3 bases, J lost 4 bases, and 9 bases lay in between. Germline-derived CDR1 and CDR2 are KGHSH and LQKENI. CDR3 sequence reads: CASSPGHTETQYF. In DNA, the CDR3 is TGTGCCAGCTCACCCGGGCATACAGAGACCCAGTACTTC. The variable domain in full, completed from reference TRBV18 and TRBJ2-5, reads NAGVMQNPRHLVRRRGQEARLRCSPMKGHSHVYWYRQLPEEGLKFMVYLQKENIIDESGMPKERFSAEFPKEGPSILRIQQVVRGDSAAYFCASSPGHTETQYFGPGTRLLVL.

The genes are TRBV19 and TRBJ1-4; maybe TRBD1 (5 bases). Trimming stripped 6 bases from V and 3 bases from J, with 11 bases between. CDR1 is LNHDA, CDR2 SQIVND, per germline (reference sequence). This CDR3 has 14 amino acids. In nucleotides, the CDR3 is TGTGCCAGTAGCCTCGGGGGGGCTAATGAAAAACTGTTTTTT. Its protein product is CASSLGGANEKLFF. Variable domain in full (rest from reference TRBV19 and TRBJ1-4): DGGITQSPKYLFRKEGQNVTLSCEQNLNHDAMYWYRQDPGQGLRLIYYSQIVNDFQKGDIAEGYSVSREKKESFPLTVTSAQKNPTAFYLCASSLGGANEKLFFGSGTQLSVL.

The chain is built from TRBV18 and TRBJ2-1, with unresolved D. The CDR3 is 12 amino acids. Germline loops: CDR1 KGHSH, CDR2 LQKENI. V was clipped by 3 bases and J by 7 bases, with 7 bases between them. CDR3 sequence: CASSPQRNEQFF. The DNA of the CDR3 is TGTGCCAGCTCACCCCAAAGGAATGAGCAGTTCTTC.

The chain uses TRBV5-4 and TRBJ2-2; no definite D call. V lost 0 bases and J lost 5, with 8 bases in between. There are 14 residues in the CDR3. Germline CDR1 reads SGHNT; CDR2 reads YYREEE (reference sequence). The CDR3 here is CASSLGHETGELFF. The CDR3 DNA sequence: TGTGCCAGCAGCTTGGGGCACGAAACCGGGGAGCTGTTTTTT.

The chain links TRBV10-1 to TRBJ2-5, with D hard to call. Trimming took 3 bases from V and 2 from J, leaving 7 bases between them. Germline CDR1 is WNHNN and CDR2 is SYGVQD (reference sequence). The CDR3 runs 13 residues. The CDR3, as DNA: TGCGCCAGCAGTGACCGCGGACAAGAGACCCAGTACTTC. Residues: CASSDRGQETQYF.